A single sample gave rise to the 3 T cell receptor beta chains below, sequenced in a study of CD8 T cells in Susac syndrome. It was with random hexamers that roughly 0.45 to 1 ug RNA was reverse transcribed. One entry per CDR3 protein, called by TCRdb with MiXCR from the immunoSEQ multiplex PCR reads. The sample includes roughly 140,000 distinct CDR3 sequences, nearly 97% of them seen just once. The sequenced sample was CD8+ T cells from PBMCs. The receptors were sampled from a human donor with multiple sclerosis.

The CDR3 nucleotides are TGTGCCTGGAGTCCCGGGACCATGAATGTAGATACGCAGTATTTT. This translates into CAWSPGTMNVDTQYF. The chain joins TRBV30 to TRBJ2-3; D assignment may be TRBD1 or TRBD2 (5 bases each). Trimming cost V 2 bases and J 5 bases, with 17 bases left between them. CDR1 GTSNPN and CDR2 SVGIG come from the germline V gene (reference sequence). The CDR3 runs 15 residues.

The CDR3 DNA reads TGCAGTGCTAGGAGGCGGGGGGGCTTCTACAATGAGCAGTTCTTC. It yields the protein CSARRRGGFYNEQFF. The J gene is TRBJ2-1, the V gene TRBV20-1; TRBD2 agrees at 9 bases. Germline CDR1 and CDR2: DFQATT and SNEGSKA (reference sequence). This CDR3 has 15 amino acids. V shed 3 bases and J 3 bases; nucleotides not matched to a gene: 6.

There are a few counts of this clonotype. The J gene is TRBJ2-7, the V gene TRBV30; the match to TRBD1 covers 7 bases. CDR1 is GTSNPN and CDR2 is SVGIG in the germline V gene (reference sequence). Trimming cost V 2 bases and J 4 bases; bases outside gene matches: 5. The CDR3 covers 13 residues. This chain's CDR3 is CAWSTPTGYEQYV. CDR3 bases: TGTGCCTGGAGTACCCCGACAGGGTACGAGCAGTACGTC.